The 26 T cell receptor beta chains in this list originate from one sample, sequenced in a study of T cell clusters in autoimmune cytopenias. TRB was amplified from roughly 250 ng of peripheral blood genomic DNA per sample. Multiplex touch-down PCR amplified TRB using TRB-A and TRB-B pools in one tube. TCRdb re-analyzed the multiplex PCR reads; it lists each CDR3 protein once, without DNA. The sample's table shows 5,500 to 8,000 distinct CDR3 sequences. This sample was also put to use in a study of T cell repertoires in aging, cancer and after chemotherapy.

Source material: peripheral blood. Receptors were obtained from a human donor in good health.

This clonotype counts as large (0.1 to 1%) by frequency. The chain carries TRBV29-1 and TRBJ2-3; with no DNA, the TCRdb D assignment of TRBD1 cannot be verified. Per the germline V gene, CDR1 is SQVTM and CDR2 is ANQGSEA. This CDR3 contains 15 residues. CDR3 sequence: CSVARTGRDTDTQYF.

The V call is TRBV27, the J call TRBJ1-6; TCRdb picks TRBD1, but there is no DNA to check that call. Germline values: CDR1 MNHEY, CDR2 SMNVEV (reference sequence). The CDR3 is made up of 15 amino acids. CDR3 region: CASSSEVQGKSPLHF.

The CDR3 protein is CATSATETQRDEQYF. The chain links TRBV24-1 to TRBJ2-7; TCRdb's D call of TRBD1 is untestable without DNA. Germline CDR1 KGHDR, CDR2 SFDVKD. The CDR3 has 15 amino acids.

Judged by frequency, this clonotype is medium-sized. This chain joins TRBV6-5 and TRBJ1-6; TCRdb designates TRBD1, a call that cannot be tested without DNA. The CDR3 is made up of 11 amino acids. Germline V gives CDR1 MNHEY, CDR2 SVGAGI. This chain's CDR3 is CASSSGTGFYF.

This chain uses TRBV7-9 with TRBJ2-3. CDR1 is SEHNR and CDR2 is FQNEAQ in the germline V gene (reference sequence). The CDR3 is 13 residues long. The CDR3 here is CASSFSTGDTQYF.

By frequency, this clonotype registers medium-sized. V gene TRBV29-1 combines with J gene TRBJ1-2; TCRdb picks TRBD1, but there is no DNA to check that call. This CDR3 spans 12 amino acids. CDR1 is SQVTM, CDR2 ANQGSEA, per germline. The CDR3 region is CSVWTGSSGYTF. The full variable domain, with the rest looked up from reference TRBV29-1 and TRBJ1-2, is SAVISQKPSRDICQRGTSLTIQCQVDSQVTMMFWYRQQPGQSLTLIATANQGSEATYESGFVIDKFPISRPNLTFSTLTVSNMSPEDSSIYLCSVWTGSSGYTFGSGTRLTVV.

In terms of frequency, this clonotype is medium-sized. This chain uses TRBV19 with TRBJ1-5; no DNA is available, so the TRBD1 call from TCRdb remains unchecked. This CDR3 comprises 15 residues. The germline V gene has CDR1 LNHDA and CDR2 SQIVND (reference sequence). CDR3 residues: CASTLGRGSNQPQHF.

Here the CDR3 reads CSARGLAQETQYF. The chain has TRBV20-1 and TRBJ2-5; absent DNA, TCRdb's TRBD2 call cannot be checked. The CDR3 is 13 residues long. Germline V gene lookup returns CDR1 DFQATT and CDR2 SNEGSKA (reference sequence).

CDR3 region: CASSRSGSWSSYNEQFF. The chain carries TRBV19 and TRBJ2-1; lacking DNA, the TRBD2 call made by TCRdb goes unchecked. This CDR3 region has 17 residues. The germline CDR1 and CDR2 sequences are LNHDA and SQIVND (reference sequence). Complete variable domain (other parts from reference TRBV19 and TRBJ2-1): DGGITQSPKYLFRKEGQNVTLSCEQNLNHDAMYWYRQDPGQGLRLIYYSQIVNDFQKGDIAEGYSVSREKKESFPLTVTSAQKNPTAFYLCASSRSGSWSSYNEQFFGPGTRLTVL.

This clonotype is labeled medium-sized (0.01 to 0.1%) based on frequency. V and J are TRBV19 and TRBJ2-2. Germline lookup yields CDR1 LNHDA and CDR2 SQIVND (reference sequence). This CDR3 has 14 residues. The CDR3 loop is CASSIEVNTGELFF.

Measured by frequency, this clonotype is medium-sized (0.01 to 0.1%). The V gene is TRBV29-1, the J gene TRBJ2-1; TCRdb's D call, TRBD2, is unchecked because there is no DNA. The germline V gene has CDR1 SQVTM and CDR2 ANQGSEA. The CDR3 totals 16 residues. CDR3: CSVARVPGLAGVEQFF.

The chain combines TRBV6-6 with TRBJ1-1; TCRdb lists TRBD1, though no DNA is available to test this call. The CDR3 covers 14 residues. Germline V gene lookup returns CDR1 MNHNY and CDR2 SVGAGI (reference sequence). The CDR3 spells CASSYGDGDTEAFF.

The chain combines TRBV6-1 with TRBJ2-7; with no DNA, the TCRdb D assignment of TRBD1 cannot be verified. The length of the CDR3 is 15 residues. CDR1 and CDR2 (germline): MNHNS, SASEGT. The CDR3 here is CASSGPGIGGYEQYF.

The V gene is TRBV6-1, the J gene TRBJ1-6; TCRdb reports TRBD1, a call that lacks DNA to check it against. There are 14 residues in the CDR3. Germline CDR1 and CDR2: MNHNS and SASEGT. CDR3: CASHRADVFSPLQF.

This rearrangement joins TRBV27 to TRBJ1-2; the TCRdb D gene call, TRBD1, has no DNA to confirm it. The CDR3 has 12 residues. Germline lookup yields CDR1 MNHEY and CDR2 SMNVEV (reference sequence). CDR3 sequence reads: CASSLGGNGYTF.

The V gene is TRBV24-1, the J gene TRBJ2-3; TCRdb outputs TRBD2, but without DNA this stays unchecked. This CDR3 region has 15 residues. Germline CDR1 and CDR2: KGHDR and SFDVKD. The CDR3 here is CATSDEGGLADTQYF.

This rearrangement joins TRBV18 to TRBJ2-7; lacking DNA, the TRBD1 call made by TCRdb goes unchecked. CDR1 and CDR2 (germline): KGHSH, LQKENI. The CDR3 spans 16 residues. CDR3 in amino acids: CASSLIPGQRPYEQYF.

J is TRBJ1-5 and V is TRBV7-6; absent DNA, TCRdb's TRBD1 call cannot be checked. The V gene's germline CDR1 is SGHVS and CDR2 FNYEAQ. This CDR3 spans 15 amino acids. The CDR3 here is CASSWFQAHEQPQHF.

The V and J genes are TRBV7-6 and TRBJ1-4; TCRdb's D gene call, TRBD1, goes unchecked for lack of DNA. Germline loops: CDR1 SGHVS, CDR2 FNYEAQ. CDR3 length equals 15 residues. The CDR3 is CASSLKQGAYEKLFF.

The CDR3 here is CASSFGDRGTEAFF. The chain employs TRBV5-6 and TRBJ1-1; TCRdb calls TRBD1, which cannot be checked without DNA. Per germline, CDR1 SGHDT and CDR2 YYEEEE. CDR3 length equals 14 residues.

The V gene is TRBV13, the J gene TRBJ2-1; the TCRdb call, TRBD2, lacks DNA for checking. Germline CDR1 reads PRHDT; CDR2 reads FYEKMQ (reference sequence). This CDR3 region has 19 residues. This CDR3 is CASSSRDPLAASTYNEQFF.

The chain recombines TRBV12-3 or TRBV12-4 with TRBJ1-1. CDR3 size: 13 residues. The CDR3 loop reads CASRWQLNTEAFF.

This clonotype is deemed medium-sized by its frequency. The V gene is TRBV5-4, the J gene TRBJ1-1. The germline gives CDR1 SGHNT, CDR2 YYREEE (reference sequence). There are 14 residues in the CDR3. CDR3 sequence reads: CASSLLIGSTEAFF.

The V gene is TRBV6-1, the J gene TRBJ2-3. CDR3 length: 14 amino acids. Germline assignment: CDR1 MNHNS and CDR2 SASEGT. This CDR3 is CASSERDGLDTQYF.

This clonotype is called medium-sized based on its frequency. The chain recombines TRBV12-3 or TRBV12-4 with TRBJ1-4. This CDR3 is 14 amino acids long. The CDR3 here is CASSDQIKGEKLFF.

This clonotype counts as medium-sized by frequency. The V gene is TRBV30, the J gene TRBJ1-4. Germline CDR1 and CDR2: GTSNPN and SVGIG (reference sequence). The CDR3 has 13 amino acids. CDR3 amino acids: CAWSVGTNEKLFF.